This TCR beta chain was retrieved from a study of early T cells in non-severe SARS-CoV-2 infection. Looking at the study overall: Sequencing of unsorted whole blood was done on bulk RNA, leaving chains unpaired.

The CDR3 has 14 amino acids. CDR1 is SQVTM and CDR2 is ANQGSEA in the germline V gene. With 4 bases removed from V and 0 bases from J, the gap between germline ends came to 12 bases. At least ten counts were recorded for this clonotype. Individual cDNA molecules received unique molecular identifiers during library preparation. TCRdb re-analysed the 5' RACE reads in MiXCR, keeping a single row per CDR3 protein. The profile shows 85,000 to 90,000 distinct CDR3 sequences, approximately 15% of them singletons. The source is an adult who was a healthcare worker with PCR-confirmed SARS-CoV-2 infection or an uninfected control (not recorded which). Sequencing used whole blood. This chain joins TRBV29-1 and TRBJ1-1; D unclear. The CDR3 nucleotides read TGCAGCGTTGTAGGAGTGAGTTTGAACACTGAAGCTTTCTTT. Translating gives CSVVGVSLNTEAFF.